Here is one TCR beta chain with its context. The target antigen is unknown. These donors, healthy bone marrow donors, were studied. The CDR3 has 17 residues. J was trimmed by 5 bases and V by 3 bases; bases with no gene match: 10. Germline-derived CDR1 and CDR2 are LNHDA and SQIVND (reference sequence). The data are from a study of cytomegalovirus exposure and HLA in healthy donors. Study outcomes and limitations: Cytomegalovirus association was assigned to approximately 160 TCR beta chains. A link between a missense DCLRE1C variant and TCR beta V- and J-gene trimming emerged from a later analysis.

PCR amplification relied on 60 Vbeta primers (plus 13 Jbeta primers). The protocol was immunoSEQ multiplex PCR, while the TCRdb copy is restricted to in-frame clones and leaves out a portion. The profile shows 100,000 or so clones, over 70% of them singletons. The source is a middle-aged woman in good health and CMV-seropositive. Sequencing was done on a sample of PBMCs. The chain uses TRBV19 and TRBJ1-6, with 7 bases fitting TRBD1. CDR3 residues: CASSILSGGGNNSPLHF. CDR3 nucleotides: TGTGCCAGTAGTATCCTCTCAGGGGGAGGTAATAATTCACCCCTCCACTTT.